These 15 T cell receptor beta chains were sequenced from one sample in a study of CD8 T cells in Susac syndrome. Random-hexamer reverse transcription was applied to about 0.45 to 1 ug RNA. TCRdb analysed the immunoSEQ multiplex PCR reads with MiXCR anew, one entry per CDR3 protein. This sample has 120,000 or so distinct CDR3 sequences, with around 95% found just once. Sequences were obtained from CD8+ T cells from PBMCs. The origin of the receptors is a human donor with Susac syndrome.

This clonotype was seen a single time. The genes are TRBV6-2 or TRBV6-3 and TRBJ2-1, with a weak D call TRBD2 (5 bases). Germline V gene lookup returns CDR1 MNHEY and CDR2 SVGEGT. The CDR3 extends over 13 amino acids. V gave up 0 bases and J gave up 6 bases, with 6 bases separating them. The CDR3 sequence is CASSYSDFNEQFF. CDR3 sequence (DNA): TGTGCCAGCAGTTACTCGGACTTCAATGAGCAGTTCTTC.

A single count supports this clonotype. The V gene is TRBV5-1, the J gene TRBJ2-7; 8 nucleotides align to TRBD2. The germline V gene encodes CDR1 SGHRS and CDR2 YFSETQ. The length of the CDR3 is 15 residues. With V trimmed by 0 bases and J by 2 bases, 4 bases remained unmatched. CDR3 in amino acids: CASSLVAGGTYEQYF. In DNA form, the CDR3 reads TGCGCCAGCAGCTTGGTGGCGGGGGGAACCTACGAGCAGTACTTC.

J is TRBJ2-1 and V is TRBV4-3; no clear D gene. CDR3 size: 14 residues. V dropped 0 bases and J dropped 5 bases, with 8 bases sitting between them. Germline CDR1 and CDR2: LGHNA and YSLEER. In DNA form, the CDR3 reads TGCGCCAGCAGCCAAGATGTCTCGGACAATGAGCAGTTCTTC. Translated, it gives CASSQDVSDNEQFF.

This chain connects TRBV2 to TRBJ1-5; no definite D call. V gave up 3 bases and J gave up 1 base, with 4 bases separating them. The CDR3 has 13 residues. Per the germline V gene, CDR1 is SNHLY and CDR2 is FYNNEI. This CDR3 reads CASSEESNQPQHF. DNA for the CDR3: TGTGCCAGCAGTGAGGAGAGCAATCAGCCCCAGCATTTT.

The chain combines TRBV2 with TRBJ2-1; D is unresolved. This CDR3 is 14 amino acids long. From germline, CDR1 is SNHLY and CDR2 FYNNEI. Trimming cost V 8 bases and J 4 bases, with 15 bases left between them. In DNA, the CDR3 is TGTGCCAGCCGCCCGGGCGGAGTATACAATGAGCAGTTCTTC. Its translation: CASRPGGVYNEQFF.

The chain uses TRBV6-5 and TRBJ2-7; D not resolved. The germline CDR1 and CDR2 sequences are MNHEY and SVGAGI. The V end lost 2 bases, the J end lost 3 bases, and 8 bases lay between the germline ends. The CDR3 is made up of 13 amino acids. CDR3 DNA: TGTGCCAGCAGTTACAAACCGTTCTACGAGCAGTACTTC. Translating gives CASSYKPFYEQYF.

The CDR3 DNA reads as TGTGCCAGCAGTTTCCGGGACAAGGATGGCTACACCTTC. It codes for CASSFRDKDGYTF. The rearrangement joins TRBV6-5 to TRBJ1-2; tentative D call: TRBD1 (6 bases). The V and J ends lost 4 bases and 6 bases respectively, with 12 bases between them. The CDR3 sequence is 13 residues long. CDR1 and CDR2 (germline): MNHEY, SVGAGI.

The genes are TRBV4-2 and TRBJ2-7, with 7 bases matching TRBD1. The V gene's germline CDR1 is LGHNA and CDR2 YNFKEQ. Trimming removed 4 bases from V and 3 bases from J; junction bases left unmatched: 9. The CDR3 has 15 residues. In DNA form, the CDR3 reads TGTGCCAGCAGCCGGGAAGGGGGCAAGGGCTACGAGCAGTACTTC. Protein: CASSREGGKGYEQYF.

This clonotype appeared once. The genes are TRBV29-1 and TRBJ1-2; 9 positions match TRBD1. The length of the CDR3 is 13 residues. In germline, CDR1 is SQVTM, CDR2 ANQGSEA. Trimming removed 5 bases from V and 4 bases from J; junction bases left unmatched: 5. The CDR3 is CSVTGGATYGYTF. The CDR3 DNA is TGCAGCGTTACAGGGGGCGCGACCTATGGCTACACCTTC.

This chain connects TRBV20-1 to TRBJ2-1, with 10 bases lining up with TRBD2. Trimming at V came to 1 base and at J to 8 bases, leaving 17 bases not matched to a gene. Looked up from germline, CDR1 is DFQATT and CDR2 is SNEGSKA (reference sequence). This CDR3 spans 18 amino acids. The CDR3 DNA reads as TGCAGTGCTAGAGTTCGTTGGACTAGCGGACTTCCGCCCGATGAGCAGTTCTTC. Protein product: CSARVRWTSGLPPDEQFF.

The rearrangement joins TRBV12-5 to TRBJ2-2; weak D call: TRBD1 (5 bases). CDR3 length: 15 amino acids. Germline lookup yields CDR1 LGHNT and CDR2 FRNRAP. Trimming left V 6 bases short and J 4 bases short, with 15 bases between. The CDR3 bases are TGTGCTAGTGGGCCCAGGGTTTCTGGCACCGGGGAGCTGTTTTTT. Its protein product is CASGPRVSGTGELFF.

The rearrangement uses TRBV11-2 and TRBJ2-3; the match to TRBD1 covers 7 bases. CDR3 length: 15 residues. The germline V gene encodes CDR1 SGHAT and CDR2 FQNNGV. With 8 bases clipped from V and 2 bases from J, the junction kept 10 bases outside the gene matches. CDR3 amino acids: CASRRGLGVTDTQYF. The CDR3 DNA reads as TGTGCCAGCCGTAGGGGGCTAGGAGTCACAGATACGCAGTATTTT.

The V gene is TRBV5-1, the J gene TRBJ2-6, with D possibly matching TRBD2 (6 bases). Germline-derived CDR1 and CDR2 are SGHRS and YFSETQ. V dropped 3 bases and J dropped 0 bases, with 13 bases sitting between them. This CDR3 comprises 17 residues. The CDR3 here is CASSWDLLSSGANVLTF. The DNA of the CDR3 is TGCGCCAGCAGCTGGGACTTACTGAGCTCTGGGGCCAACGTCCTGACTTTC.

The CDR3 spells CAWSGASGQETQYF. For the CDR3, the DNA is TGTGCCTGGAGTGGGGCTAGCGGACAAGAGACCCAGTACTTC. The chain uses TRBV30 and TRBJ2-5; TRBD2 matches 7 bases. The CDR3 runs 14 residues. V shed 1 base and J 2 bases; nucleotides not matched to a gene: 4. CDR1 is GTSNPN, CDR2 SVGIG, per germline (reference sequence).

The gene calls are TRBV15 and TRBJ1-1; D remains unclear. V dropped 3 bases and J dropped 4 bases, with 15 bases sitting between them. The germline V gene encodes CDR1 LNHNV and CDR2 YYDKDF (reference sequence). The CDR3 runs 15 residues. CDR3 in DNA: TGTGCCACCAGCAGCGGCAGACATACAAGCACTGAAGCTTTCTTT. Protein product: CATSSGRHTSTEAFF.